What follows are 10 T cell receptor beta chains derived from one specimen sequenced in a study of blood T cell repertoires in COVID-19. The data were produced by immunoSEQ multiplex PCR, yet TCRdb's version contains in-frame clones alone and is incomplete. This table holds 150,000 to 200,000 clones, over 75% found once. Sample: PBMCs or T cells enriched from blood (not recorded which). These receptors were obtained from a woman aged 40 to 50 with acute COVID-19.

This clone showed up just a few times. The chain carries TRBV11-2 and TRBJ2-1, with TRBD2 matching 7 bases. V lost 1 base, J lost 7 bases, and 7 bases stayed unmatched. Germline CDR1 reads SGHAT; CDR2 reads FQNNGV. The CDR3 extends over 15 amino acids. The CDR3 nucleotides are TGTGCCAGCAGCTTAGGGGCCCGGGGGGAAAATGAGCAGTTCTTC. Amino acids: CASSLGARGENEQFF.

This chain uses TRBV6-4 with TRBJ1-1; D call uncertain. The CDR3 runs to 17 residues. Trimming left V 0 bases short and J 2 bases short, with 16 bases between. Germline-derived CDR1 and CDR2 are MRHNA and SNTAGT. The CDR3 here is CASSDSFRLGVNTEAFF. CDR3 nucleotides: TGTGCCAGCAGTGACTCCTTTCGTTTGGGCGTAAACACTGAAGCTTTCTTT.

The CDR3 nucleotides are TGTGCCAGCGCCGGGACACGCGAGCAGTACTTC. Translated: CASAGTREQYF. This rearrangement joins TRBV6-5 to TRBJ2-7; D is perhaps TRBD1 (6 bases). The CDR3 totals 11 residues. V was trimmed by 8 bases and J by 6 bases, leaving 11 bases between them. Germline loops: CDR1 MNHEY, CDR2 SVGAGI.

Turning to this clone: At one of its ends the junction is not consistent with the germline gene, which may arise from a read error. The rearrangement uses TRBV10-3 and TRBJ1-6, with 7 bases aligning to TRBD1. Germline assignment: CDR1 ENHRY and CDR2 SYGVKD. The CDR3 covers 11 residues. The CDR3 DNA follows: TGTGCCATCAGTGGGACAGGTCGTATGTACTTT. Translating gives CAISGTGRMYF.

The V and J genes are TRBV7-9 and TRBJ2-7, with TRBD2 matching 9 bases. The CDR3 totals 14 residues. The V and J ends lost 3 bases and 6 bases, in that order; junction bases with no gene match: 6. Germline CDR1 is SEHNR and CDR2 is FQNEAQ (reference sequence). The CDR3 nucleotides are TGTGCCAGCAGCTTTGGTCGGACTAGCGTCGAGCAGTACTTC. Protein product: CASSFGRTSVEQYF. Using reference TRBV7-9 and TRBJ2-7 for the parts outside the CDR3, the full variable domain is DTGVSQNPRHKITKRGQNVTFRCDPISEHNRLYWYRQTLGQGPEFLTYFQNEAQLEKSRLLSDRFSAERPKGSFSTLEIQRTEQGDSAMYLCASSFGRTSVEQYFGPGTRLTVT.

V and J are TRBV6-2 or TRBV6-3 and TRBJ1-2; D is possibly TRBD1 (5 bases). The V and J ends lost 6 bases and 6 bases respectively, with 14 bases between them. There are 13 residues in the CDR3. Looked up from germline, CDR1 is MNHEY and CDR2 is SVGEGT. CDR3: CASSRGTFDGYTF. In nucleotides, the CDR3 is TGTGCCAGCAGCCGCGGGACTTTCGATGGCTACACCTTC.

The chain couples TRBV24-1 to TRBJ2-5; D gene uncertain. The germline V and J ends were trimmed by 3 bases and 2 bases, with 9 bases remaining between them. This CDR3 has 14 amino acids. Germline assignment: CDR1 KGHDR and CDR2 SFDVKD. CDR3 nucleotide sequence: TGTGCCACCAGTGATCCGAGCCCACAAGAGACCCAGTACTTC. Encoded protein: CATSDPSPQETQYF.

The V gene is TRBV19, the J gene TRBJ1-4; TRBD1 aligns across 9 bases. This CDR3 has 16 amino acids. The germline CDR1 and CDR2 sequences are LNHDA and SQIVND (reference sequence). V shed 4 bases, J shed 7 bases, and the junction held 10 bases outside the gene matches. CDR3 bases: TGTGCCAGTAGTAAGGGACAGGGTGAAGGAAGTGAAAAACTGTTTTTT. Its protein product is CASSKGQGEGSEKLFF.

The V gene is TRBV20-1, the J gene TRBJ2-5; no clear D. The CDR3 consists of 11 residues. Germline V gene sequence: CDR1 DFQATT, CDR2 SNEGSKA (reference sequence). Between the trimmed V and J ends, which lost 7 bases and 2 bases, there was a span of 8 bases. CDR3 DNA: TGCAGTGGGGCTCGGCAAGAGACCCAGTACTTC. The encoded protein is CSGARQETQYF.

This clone was seen more than once but under ten times. The chain carries TRBV7-6 and TRBJ1-2, with 8 bases lining up with TRBD1. The CDR3 length is 13 residues. Germline V gene lookup returns CDR1 SGHVS and CDR2 FNYEAQ. The junction had 7 bases not matched to a gene; V was cut back by 5 bases and J by 8 bases. In DNA form, the CDR3 reads TGTGCCAGCAGCCCAGGACAGGGAAAGGGCTACACCTTC. It translates to CASSPGQGKGYTF.